What follows is one T cell receptor beta chain and its context. Its antigen is as yet unknown. The sample belongs to a study of a mutant IDH1 vaccine in newly diagnosed glioma. Study information: Investigators started vaccination 4-6 weeks after radiotherapy alone, or with temozolomide cycles. Patients arrived already treated with radiotherapy, temozolomide, or both, most having had both.

The sample's time point: week 23, last vaccination. In the vaccine, a single dose held 300 ug of the mutant IDH1 20-mer peptide, along with topical imiquimod. Some clones are missing from TCRdb's copy, which holds only in-frame ones; the method was immunoSEQ multiplex PCR. The sample consists of tens of thousands of clones, approximately 90% of them appearing once. The source was PBMCs, collected from a glioma patient whose treatment included an IDH1 peptide vaccine. The clonotype was recovered from a man in his fifties or sixties with glioma.

CDR3 coding DNA: TGTGCCAGCAGCTTAGATGACGACAGGGTAGGCACCGGGGAGCTGTTTTTT. Its translation: CASSLDDDRVGTGELFF. V gene TRBV11-3 combines with J gene TRBJ2-2; 7 bases are a match to TRBD1. With V trimmed by 0 bases and J by 4 bases, 8 bases remained unmatched. The length of the CDR3 is 17 residues. Germline loops: CDR1 SGHNT, CDR2 YENEEA. The variable domain in full, with the rest retrieved from reference TRBV11-3 and TRBJ2-2, is EAGVVQSPRYKIIEKKQPVAFWCNPISGHNTLYWYLQNLGQGPELLIRYENEEAVDDSQLPKDRFSAERLKGVDSTLKIQPAELGDSAVYLCASSLDDDRVGTGELFFGEGSRLTVL.